This TCR beta chain was captured in a study of CD8 T cells in Susac syndrome. The authors reverse transcribed roughly 0.5 to 1 ug RNA with random hexamers. MiXCR, run by TCRdb on the immunoSEQ multiplex PCR reads, gives a single entry per CDR3 protein. Counted here are 150,000 or so distinct CDR3 sequences, around 95% occurring once; the ten biggest clones make up over 0.12%. The V gene's germline CDR1 is LGHDT and CDR2 YNNKEL (reference sequence). The CDR3 totals 17 residues. V was cut by 2 bases and J by 0 bases, with 14 bases left in between. Sequencing of TCR beta was performed on blood CD8+ and CD4+ T cells.

The sequencing sample was made of CD8+ T cells from PBMCs. The chain carries TRBV3-1 and TRBJ1-5; D is ambiguous. The sequence was obtained from a human donor with multiple sclerosis. CDR3 amino acids: CASSQSAPHGSNQPQHF. DNA for the CDR3: TGTGCCAGCAGCCAAAGCGCACCCCATGGTAGCAATCAGCCCCAGCATTTT.